The 26 T cell receptor beta chains in this list originate from one sample, sequenced in a study of T cells in women clearing cervical HPV infection. Profiling relied on immunoSEQ multiplex PCR, and the TCRdb table lists in-frame clones only, not all of them. The sample totals approximately 21,000 clones. Sequenced: blood buffy coat. These receptors were obtained from a woman aged 18-70 years with a cervical HPV16 infection that either progressed to CIN3+ or cleared (not recorded which).

A word on this clone: The read ends 3 residues shy of where the CDR3 ends; the end is completed using the germline J gene. The genes are TRBV7-6 and TRBJ1-2; D is uncertain. Germline lookup yields CDR1 SGHVS and CDR2 FNYEAQ. The CDR3 runs 16 residues. The CDR3 bases that were read are TGTGCCAGCAGCTTAGGCCGGCGGGCGGTCAAAAACATC. The encoded protein is CASSLGRRAVKNI. The CDR3, in full, reads CASSLGRRAVKNIYTF. The full variable domain, with the rest looked up from reference TRBV7-6 and TRBJ1-2, is GAGVSQSPRYKVTKRGQDVALRCDPISGHVSLYWYRQALGQGPEFLTYFNYEAQQDKSGLPNDRFSAERPEGSISTLTIQRTEQRDSAMYRCASSLGRRAVKNIYTFGSGTRLTVV.

Comments on this clone: Read sequence stops 3 residues before the CDR3 end, and the germline J gene provides the missing end. The V and J genes are TRBV5-6 and TRBJ1-2, with unresolved D. The CDR3 sequence is 15 residues long. Germline V gene sequence: CDR1 SGHDT, CDR2 YYEEEE. The CDR3 DNA, read in part, is TGTGCCAGCAGCTTGGCCCTAGCGGGAGGTTACGAC. This sequence encodes CASSLALAGGYD. The complete CDR3 reads CASSLALAGGYDYTF.

The CDR3 here is CASSYSPAGGSSYEQYF. The DNA read from the CDR3 is TGTGCCAGCAGTTACTCTCCCGCTGGCGGCAGCTCCTACGAG. This rearrangement joins TRBV6-2 or TRBV6-3 to TRBJ2-7; D gene unclear. The DNA ends 3 residues before the CDR3 does, and the rest of the CDR3 is filled in from the germline J gene. Germline V gives CDR1 MNHEY, CDR2 SVGEGT. This CDR3 spans 17 amino acids. V gave up 0 bases and J gave up 0 bases, with 15 bases separating them.

A remark on this clone: The read comes to an end 3 residues before the CDR3 does, leaving the germline J gene to fill in the end. V gene TRBV20-1 combines with J gene TRBJ2-1; 10 bases are shared with TRBD2. With V trimmed by 5 bases and J by 6 bases, 16 bases remained unmatched. CDR1 DFQATT and CDR2 SNEGSKA come from the germline V gene (reference sequence). There are 17 residues in the CDR3. CDR3 DNA (partial): TGCAGTGCTCGGGCTAGCGGGGGAGTCGCGAGGAGCAATGAG. As protein: CSARASGGVARSNE. In full, the CDR3 is CSARASGGVARSNEQFF.

In regard to this clone: The read terminates 3 residues before the CDR3 end, so the remaining end is supplied by the germline J gene. This sequence joins TRBV20-1 and TRBJ2-3, with TRBD2 identical over 10 bases. Unmatched junction bases numbered 10, after V lost 3 bases and J lost 4 bases. The CDR3 extends over 16 amino acids. CDR1 DFQATT and CDR2 SNEGSKA come from the germline V gene (reference sequence). CDR3 bases read: TGCAGTGCTAGTCCCTCTCGACTAGCGGGCCCAGATACG. Encoded protein: CSASPSRLAGPDT. The whole CDR3 protein is CSASPSRLAGPDTQYF.

About this clone itself: The CDR3 end lies 3 residues beyond the end of the read and is filled in from the germline J gene. The chain carries TRBV10-3 and TRBJ2-2, with 9 bases that match TRBD2. Germline loops: CDR1 ENHRY, CDR2 SYGVKD. The V gene end was trimmed by 2 bases and the J gene end by 2 bases; junction bases not matched to a gene: 3. The CDR3 runs 16 residues. This chain's CDR3 is CAISERSGRNTGELFF. Partial CDR3 DNA: TGTGCCATCAGTGAGCGTAGCGGGAGAAACACCGGGGAG.

Concerning this clone itself: The read terminates 3 residues before the CDR3 end, so the remaining end is supplied by the germline J gene. The chain links TRBV7-2 to TRBJ2-5, with D tentatively TRBD1 (6 bases). V was cut by 5 bases and J by 5 bases, with 18 bases left in between. The CDR3 contains 15 residues. Germline V gene data show CDR1 as SGHTA and CDR2 as FQGNSA. The CDR3 loop reads CASSQFTQGRETQYF. The sequenced CDR3 bases are TGTGCCAGCAGCCAGTTTACACAGGGAAGGGAGACC.

Concerning this clone itself: The read ends 3 residues before the CDR3 terminus; that terminus is restored from the germline J gene. The J gene is TRBJ2-5, the V gene TRBV7-9, with D tentatively TRBD1 (6 bases). Trimming removed 11 bases from V and 3 bases from J, with 13 bases in between. CDR3 size: 12 residues. Germline V gene data show CDR1 as SEHNR and CDR2 as FQNEAQ (reference sequence). The chain's CDR3 is CARREGEETQYF. The part of the CDR3 DNA that was read is TGTGCCCGGAGAGAGGGGGAAGAGACC.

With respect to this clone: The read falls 3 residues short of the CDR3 end, and the missing part is taken from the germline J gene. The chain carries TRBV18 and TRBJ1-1, with 10 nucleotides matching TRBD1. This CDR3 region has 15 residues. CDR1 is KGHSH and CDR2 is LQKENI in the germline V gene. The CDR3 loop reads CASSPLGQGTYEAFF. The sequenced CDR3 bases are TGTGCCAGCTCACCACTGGGACAGGGGACCTACGAG.

For this clone: The read terminates 3 residues before the CDR3 end, so the remaining end is supplied by the germline J gene. The V gene is TRBV7-2, the J gene TRBJ2-7; possible D gene TRBD1, 7 bases. The length of the CDR3 is 15 residues. Per germline, CDR1 SGHTA and CDR2 FQGNSA. Trimming took 5 bases from V and 0 from J, leaving 14 bases between them. The covered CDR3 bases are TGTGCCAGCAGCCCGCGGGGACAGAGCTCCTACGAG. It translates to CASSPRGQSSYE. In full, the CDR3 reads CASSPRGQSSYEQYF.

With respect to this clone: The read ends 3 residues before the CDR3 terminus; that terminus is restored from the germline J gene. The chain recombines TRBV29-1 with TRBJ2-7, with TRBD2 matching 10 bases. Germline assignment: CDR1 SQVTM and CDR2 ANQGSEA. The CDR3 consists of 14 residues. Trimming removed 5 bases from V and 6 bases from J; junction bases left unmatched: 10. The sequenced part of the CDR3 DNA is TGCAGCGTTTGTCTAGCGGGAGTTTTCGGCGAG. Protein: CSVCLAGVFGE. The CDR3 as a whole reads CSVCLAGVFGEQYF.

On this clone itself: Read coverage stops 3 residues before the CDR3 terminus; the germline J gene supplies the remainder. V is TRBV19 and J is TRBJ1-1; D remains ambiguous. Germline V lookup: CDR1 LNHDA, CDR2 SQIVND (reference sequence). This CDR3 region has 12 residues. V was cut by 6 bases and J by 3 bases, with 8 bases left in between. CDR3 region: CASSKIDTEAFF. CDR3 DNA, as far as it was read: TGTGCCAGTAGCAAAATAGACACTGAA.

To note about this clone: The sequence runs out 3 residues before the end of the CDR3; the remainder is reconstructed from the germline J gene. This chain links TRBV11-2 with TRBJ1-2, with 8 bases lining up with TRBD1. CDR3 length: 14 amino acids. Germline assignment: CDR1 SGHAT and CDR2 FQNNGV. The covered CDR3 bases are TGTGCCAGCAGCTTACTGACAGGGGAGCAAGGC. As protein: CASSLLTGEQG. From start to end, the CDR3 is CASSLLTGEQGYTF. Combining the CDR3 with reference TRBV11-2 and TRBJ1-2 gives the whole variable domain EAGVAQSPRYKIIEKRQSVAFWCNPISGHATLYWYQQILGQGPKLLIQFQNNGVVDDSQLPKDRFSAERLKGVDSTLKIQPAKLEDSAVYLCASSLLTGEQGYTFGSGTRLTVV.

In the case of this clone: The read ends 3 residues shy of where the CDR3 ends; the end is completed using the germline J gene. The chain joins TRBV18 to TRBJ1-4, with a possible D match to TRBD1 (5 bases). The V gene lost 2 bases and the J gene lost 8 bases, with 12 bases spanning the gap. Germline lookup yields CDR1 KGHSH and CDR2 LQKENI. This CDR3 has 14 residues. CDR3 residues: CASSPVEGLEKLFF. The part of the CDR3 DNA that was read is TGTGCCAGCTCACCAGTCGAGGGGCTGGAAAAA.

Comments on this clone: The read terminates 3 residues ahead of where the CDR3 ends, so the germline J gene completes it. The V and J genes are TRBV7-8 and TRBJ2-4, with D perhaps matching TRBD2 (6 bases). The CDR3 sequence is 16 residues long. Germline-derived CDR1 and CDR2 are SGHVS and FQNEAQ. This CDR3 is CASSLSWGEGEYGQYF. The CDR3 DNA, read in part, is TGTGCCAGCAGCTTAAGTTGGGGGGAAGGGGAGTATGGT.

In regard to this clone: The CDR3 end is not reached by the read, which stops 3 residues before it; the germline J gene fills it in. V gene TRBV7-9 combines with J gene TRBJ1-2; D unresolved. CDR1 and CDR2 (germline): SEHNR, FQNEAQ (reference sequence). Trimming took off 5 bases at V and 4 bases at J, with 14 bases between the two ends. The CDR3 loop spans 14 amino acids. The covered CDR3 bases are TGTGCCAGCAGCCCTCCTCAGGTTTTCTATGGC. Translating it yields CASSPPQVFYG. The whole CDR3 region reads CASSPPQVFYGYTF.

A word on this clone: The read ends 3 residues early relative to the CDR3; the germline J gene fills the gap. The V and J genes are TRBV7-2 and TRBJ2-4; TRBD2 is a possible D gene (6 bases). This CDR3 spans 13 amino acids. The germline V gene encodes CDR1 SGHTA and CDR2 FQGNSA. CDR3 bases read: TGTGCCAGCAGCTTATATCCCCTCGGGGGT. It codes for CASSLYPLGG. The CDR3 in its entirety is CASSLYPLGGQYF.

With regard to this clone: The read halts 3 residues ahead of the CDR3 end, with the missing end drawn from the germline J gene. The J gene is TRBJ1-1, the V gene TRBV30; no reliable D call. Trimming pared 0 bases from V and 4 bases from J, leaving 6 bases between. The CDR3 has 12 amino acids. Germline-derived CDR1 and CDR2 are GTSNPN and SVGIG (reference sequence). The CDR3 DNA, read in part, is TGTGCCTGGAGTGTGATCGGCACTGAA. Translated, it gives CAWSVIGTE. The CDR3 as a whole reads CAWSVIGTEAFF.

The CDR3 bases that were read are TGCAGTGCTTTCTCCCCCGGAGCGGCTTCCTACAATGAG. It codes for CSAFSPGAASYNE. The full CDR3 protein reads CSAFSPGAASYNEQFF. The chain has TRBV20-1 and TRBJ2-1, with D possibly being TRBD2 (5 bases). From the germline J gene comes the end of the CDR3, since the read stops 3 residues before it. Germline V gene data show CDR1 as DFQATT and CDR2 as SNEGSKA (reference sequence). Between the trimmed V and J ends, which lost 5 bases and 1 base, there was a span of 18 bases. CDR3 length: 16 residues.

Note on this clone: Read data end 3 residues before the CDR3 end; the end is taken from the germline J gene. The chain recombines TRBV19 with TRBJ2-4; 9 nucleotides match TRBD1. The CDR3 extends over 12 amino acids. Germline CDR1 LNHDA, CDR2 SQIVND (reference sequence). CDR3 bases read: TGTGCCAGTAGGGGACAGGGACGCGGT. It encodes CASRGQGRG. The whole CDR3 sequence is CASRGQGRGQYF.

About this clone: The read terminates 3 residues before the CDR3 end, so the remaining end is supplied by the germline J gene. V usage is TRBV30 and J usage is TRBJ1-4; D is unresolved. CDR3 length: 14 amino acids. V was trimmed by 2 bases and J by 6 bases, leaving 13 bases between them. The germline CDR1 and CDR2 sequences are GTSNPN and SVGIG (reference sequence). The CDR3 sequence: CAWSRTGAYEKLFF. CDR3 bases read: TGTGCCTGGAGTCGGACTGGAGCTTATGAAAAA.

Remarks on this clone: The read stops 3 residues short of the end of the CDR3; the missing end is completed from the germline J gene. The rearrangement links TRBV20-1 to TRBJ1-2; D unresolved. The CDR3 is 13 amino acids. Between the trimmed V and J ends, which lost 0 bases and 4 bases, there was a span of 9 bases. CDR1 and CDR2 from the germline V gene are DFQATT and SNEGSKA (reference sequence). The DNA read from the CDR3 is TGCAGTGCTAGAGATCCCCGGGGCTATGGC. Amino acid sequence: CSARDPRGYG. The entire CDR3 protein is CSARDPRGYGYTF.

As concerns this clone: The observed sequence ends 3 residues before the CDR3 terminus, with the missing tail filled in from the germline J gene. The chain combines TRBV5-1 with TRBJ2-5; tentative D call: TRBD1 (6 bases). V lost 6 bases and J 2 bases, leaving 11 bases between the germline ends. Germline CDR1 and CDR2: SGHRS and YFSETQ. CDR3 length equals 13 residues. This CDR3 reads CASNPGQQETQYF. The DNA read from the CDR3 is TGCGCCAGCAATCCGGGACAACAAGAGACC.

Concerning this clone: The missing CDR3 end, 3 residues past where the read stops, is filled in from the germline J gene. The chain uses TRBV2 and TRBJ2-3; 7 nucleotides line up with TRBD2. CDR1 and CDR2 (germline): SNHLY, FYNNEI. The CDR3 consists of 13 residues. CDR3 sequence: CASSRDYEETQYF. CDR3 bases read: TGTGCCAGCAGTCGGGACTACGAAGAGACG.

Comment on this clone: The read ends 3 residues before the CDR3 terminus; that terminus is restored from the germline J gene. This sequence joins TRBV19 and TRBJ2-2, with D possibly matching TRBD2 (7 bases). Germline V CDR1 and CDR2: LNHDA, SQIVND (reference sequence). The length of the CDR3 is 14 residues. The chain's CDR3 is CASSILAGANVLFF. The CDR3 DNA, read in part, is TGTGCCAGTAGTATCCTCGCGGGGGCCAACGTG.

With regard to this clone: The CDR3 is cut off 3 residues early in the read; its end comes from the germline J gene. The chain is built from TRBV18 and TRBJ1-5, with 9 bases that match TRBD1. The CDR3 has 16 amino acids. Germline V gene lookup returns CDR1 KGHSH and CDR2 LQKENI. The junction had 11 bases not matched to a gene; V was cut back by 3 bases and J by 8 bases. The CDR3 reads CASSPPGTGIIEPQHF. Partial CDR3 DNA: TGTGCCAGCTCACCTCCCGGGACAGGGATTATTGAGCCC.